The 27 T cell receptor beta chains below come from one sample, sequenced in a study of blood T cells in healthy people across ages. Through a sample-barcoded 5' primer and a J-beta primer mix, a second PCR was run for roughly 6 to 11 cycles. TCRdb used MiXCR to reprocess the 5' RACE reads, holding one entry per CDR3 protein. The sample shows some 1.5 million distinct CDR3 sequences, 28% of them seen only once. Sequences were obtained from blood. These receptors all come from a woman younger than 45 in good health.

In DNA, the CDR3 is TGCAGTGCTAGAGATTCGTCCCCTACAGATACGCAGTATTTT. It specifies CSARDSSPTDTQYF. The gene calls are TRBV20-1 and TRBJ2-3; no definite D call. This CDR3 comprises 14 residues. Germline CDR1 and CDR2: DFQATT and SNEGSKA (reference sequence). V was cut by 0 bases and J by 3 bases, with 10 bases left in between.

The V and J genes are TRBV6-2 or TRBV6-3 and TRBJ2-5; 10 positions match TRBD2. The CDR3 is made up of 17 amino acids. The germline CDR1 and CDR2 sequences are MNHEY and SVGEGT. After removal of 6 bases from V and 1 base from J, the junction contained 11 bases not matched to a gene. The DNA of the CDR3 is TGTGCCAGCAGCCCATACATTCTAGCGGGGGCCCAAGAGACCCAGTACTTC. As protein: CASSPYILAGAQETQYF.

This chain links TRBV20-1 with TRBJ1-2, with D tentatively TRBD1 (5 bases). The CDR3 is made up of 11 amino acids. Trimming cost V 5 bases and J 8 bases, with 12 bases left between them. Germline-derived CDR1 and CDR2 are DFQATT and SNEGSKA (reference sequence). The CDR3 DNA reads TGCAGTGCTGCCGAAGGGGAGGGCTACACCTTC. It yields the protein CSAAEGEGYTF.

This clonotype was seen ten or more times. The V call is TRBV5-1, the J call TRBJ2-1; 8 bases are shared with TRBD2. The CDR3 spans 17 residues. Trimming removed 5 bases from V and 2 bases from J; junction bases left unmatched: 12. In germline, CDR1 is SGHRS, CDR2 YFSETQ. In nucleotides, the CDR3 is TGCGCCAGCAGGGATAAAGCGGGGGTATTCACCTACAATGAGCAGTTCTTC. Its protein is CASRDKAGVFTYNEQFF. Full variable domain (rest looked up from reference TRBV5-1 and TRBJ2-1): KAGVTQTPRYLIKTRGQQVTLSCSPISGHRSVSWYQQTPGQGLQFLFEYFSETQRNKGNFPGRFSGRQFSNSRSEMNVSTLELGDSALYLCASRDKAGVFTYNEQFFGPGTRLTVL.

The chain employs TRBV12-3 or TRBV12-4 and TRBJ2-1; either TRBD1 or TRBD2 may supply D (6 bases each). The CDR3 is 16 residues long. V lost 5 bases and J lost 13, with 27 bases in between. The CDR3 region has the DNA TGTGCCAGCAGTCTAACTCCCCTGGGGGGCGATGAGACCCAGTTCTTC. Residues: CASSLTPLGGDETQFF.

This clonotype has more than one count but fewer than ten. The V and J genes are TRBV5-5 and TRBJ1-2; a weak D match, TRBD1 (5 bases). The CDR3 totals 14 residues. Germline-derived CDR1 and CDR2 are SGHKS and YYEKEE (reference sequence). V lost 4 bases, J lost 2 bases, and 12 bases lay in between. The CDR3 region has the DNA TGTGCCAGCAGCGCCGCGGCAGGGAACTATGGCTACACCTTC. It encodes CASSAAAGNYGYTF.

This chain joins TRBV12-3 or TRBV12-4 and TRBJ1-5, with 9 nucleotides matching TRBD1. V shed 6 bases and J 6 bases; nucleotides not matched to a gene: 6. The CDR3 consists of 14 residues. The CDR3 nucleotides read TGTGCCAGCAGCCATACAGGGGGCGGTCAGCCCCAGCATTTT. Its translation: CASSHTGGGQPQHF.

J is TRBJ1-2 and V is TRBV3-1; no clear D gene. Germline V CDR1 and CDR2: LGHDT, YNNKEL (reference sequence). This CDR3 is built from 14 residues. V lost 5 bases to trimming and J lost 2 bases, with 12 bases between them. The CDR3 DNA reads as TGTGCCAGCAGCGAAATTAGGCGGAACTATGGCTACACCTTC. This translates into CASSEIRRNYGYTF.

V and J are TRBV4-2 and TRBJ1-2, with 9 bases lining up with TRBD1. Germline loops: CDR1 LGHNA, CDR2 YNFKEQ. This CDR3 is 18 amino acids long. The V segment lost 0 bases and the J segment 5 bases; nucleotides outside the gene matches: 13. CDR3 DNA sequence: TGTGCCAGCAGCCAAGAAGAGGGACAGGGAAGCTATCGGTATGGCTACACCTTC. It codes for CASSQEEGQGSYRYGYTF.

The rearrangement uses TRBV29-1 and TRBJ2-3; 9 bases are shared with TRBD2. Per germline, CDR1 SQVTM and CDR2 ANQGSEA. V trimming: 3 bases; J trimming: 9 bases; junction bases outside the gene matches: 7. The CDR3 has 13 amino acids. The CDR3 protein is CSVEDSGGTTQYF. The CDR3 coding sequence is TGCAGCGTTGAGGATAGCGGGGGTACCACGCAGTATTTT.

This chain links TRBV14 with TRBJ2-1; 8 bases line up with TRBD2. The germline gives CDR1 SGHDN, CDR2 FVKESK. The CDR3 is 16 amino acids. With V trimmed by 1 base and J by 2 bases, 4 bases remained unmatched. DNA for the CDR3: TGTGCCAGCAGCCAAGCTTTGCGGGGGGCCTACAATGAGCAGTTCTTC. Its protein is CASSQALRGAYNEQFF.

J is TRBJ2-1 and V is TRBV20-1; 12 bases line up with TRBD2. This CDR3 region has 21 residues. CDR1 is DFQATT, CDR2 SNEGSKA, per germline (reference sequence). Trimming at V came to 0 bases and at J to 4 bases, leaving 19 bases not matched to a gene. The CDR3 spells CSAREDPLAGGGIRGYNEQFF. In DNA form, the CDR3 reads TGCAGTGCTAGAGAGGACCCTCTAGCGGGAGGGGGAATAAGGGGTTACAATGAGCAGTTCTTC.

Ten or more counts support this clonotype. The CDR3 coding sequence is TGTGCCAGCAGCCCCCAGACAGGGGGTTCAGAGACCCAGTACTTC. It codes for CASSPQTGGSETQYF. The chain has TRBV14 and TRBJ2-5, with 9 bases fitting TRBD1. The V and J ends lost 4 bases and 4 bases, in that order; junction bases with no gene match: 7. The germline CDR1 and CDR2 sequences are SGHDN and FVKESK. The CDR3 is 15 amino acids.

The chain recombines TRBV24-1 with TRBJ1-4, with TRBD1 identical over 7 bases. Germline V CDR1 and CDR2: KGHDR, SFDVKD. CDR3 length: 13 amino acids. The trim removed 12 bases at V and 8 bases at J, leaving 11 bases unmatched. The CDR3 coding sequence is TGTGCCTCATTGAGACAGGGACAGGAAAAACTGTTTTTT. Its translation: CASLRQGQEKLFF.

The chain uses TRBV25-1 and TRBJ2-7; D perhaps matches TRBD2 (5 bases). Looked up from germline, CDR1 is MGHDK and CDR2 is SYGVNS. This CDR3 has 12 amino acids. Trimming removed 8 bases at V and 2 bases at J, with 10 bases between. This CDR3 is CASGSAPYEQYF. CDR3 nucleotides: TGTGCCAGCGGGAGTGCTCCCTACGAGCAGTACTTC.

This clonotype appeared once. This may come from a read error, since a much larger clone is one base off. The chain is built from TRBV6-5 and TRBJ1-6; 8 nucleotides align to TRBD1. There are 14 residues in the CDR3. V lost 6 bases, J lost 11 bases, and 9 bases stayed unmatched. CDR1 is MNHEY and CDR2 is SVGAGI in the germline V gene. The CDR3 DNA is TGTGCCAGCAGACCCGACAGGGGATGTGCACCCCTCCACTTT. Protein: CASRPDRGCAPLHF.

This clonotype was observed a handful of times. The V gene is TRBV12-3 or TRBV12-4, the J gene TRBJ2-1; 8 bases agree with TRBD2. V gave up 6 bases and J gave up 3 bases; unmatched junction bases: 7. The CDR3 is 15 residues long. CDR3 in amino acids: CASREGGGIYNEQFF. DNA of the CDR3: TGTGCCAGCAGGGAGGGCGGGGGGATCTACAATGAGCAGTTCTTC.

This clonotype was seen more than once but under ten times. The rearrangement links TRBV29-1 to TRBJ2-7; 9 nucleotides match TRBD1. Per germline, CDR1 SQVTM and CDR2 ANQGSEA. The CDR3 contains 12 residues. V lost 7 bases and J lost 6; bases outside the gene matches: 7. CDR3 sequence: CSAGTGIREQYF. Here the CDR3 DNA reads TGCAGCGCCGGGACAGGGATTCGCGAGCAGTACTTC.

This clonotype was detected ten times or more. The genes are TRBV7-2 and TRBJ2-7, with 8 bases fitting TRBD2. V was pared by 4 bases and J by 6 bases, with 11 bases of the junction left unmatched. This CDR3 has 15 residues. Germline lookup yields CDR1 SGHTA and CDR2 FQGNSA. Here the CDR3 DNA reads TGTGCCAGCAGCTCTGGAGGTAGCGGGAAGGTCGAGCAGTACTTC. Its protein is CASSSGGSGKVEQYF.

The chain recombines TRBV9 with TRBJ2-5; 7 nucleotides line up with TRBD2. This CDR3 is built from 15 residues. Germline CDR1 reads SGDLS; CDR2 reads YYNGEE. Trimming at V came to 0 bases and at J to 5 bases, leaving 7 bases not matched to a gene. The CDR3 region is CASSVATGGWETQYF. In nucleotides, the CDR3 is TGTGCCAGCAGCGTAGCTACGGGGGGATGGGAGACCCAGTACTTC.

This chain connects TRBV9 to TRBJ1-5; D perhaps matches TRBD1 (5 bases). Germline V gene data show CDR1 as SGDLS and CDR2 as YYNGEE. The CDR3 contains 17 residues. Trimming left V 4 bases short and J 2 bases short, with 19 bases between. The CDR3 protein is CASSTMRQGRGNQPQHF. DNA of the CDR3: TGTGCCAGCAGCACCATGCGGCAGGGAAGGGGCAATCAGCCCCAGCATTTT.

Comment on this clonotype: Relative to the germline gene, one junction end is altered; a read error may explain this. The V call is TRBV7-9, the J call TRBJ1-5, with D possibly TRBD1 on 6 matching bases. CDR3 size: 15 residues. The germline CDR1 and CDR2 sequences are SEHNR and FQNEAQ (reference sequence). The CDR3 region is CASSLAGEPGQPQHF. In nucleotides, the CDR3 is TGTGCCAGCAGCCTAGCAGGGGAACCGGGCCAGCCCCAGCATTTT.

This sequence joins TRBV7-2 and TRBJ1-1; D is undetermined. Deletions cut 5 bases from V and 7 bases from J, with 8 bases between. The germline V gene has CDR1 SGHTA and CDR2 FQGNSA. The CDR3 runs 11 residues. As DNA, the CDR3 is TGTGCCAGCAGCGTAGGACTTGAAGCTTTCTTT. Translating gives CASSVGLEAFF.

The rearrangement links TRBV10-3 to TRBJ2-1, with 10 bases lining up with TRBD2. V trimming: 10 bases; J trimming: 2 bases; junction bases outside the gene matches: 2. From germline, CDR1 is ENHRY and CDR2 SYGVKD. The CDR3 sequence is 13 residues long. The CDR3 nucleotides read TGTGCCAATAGCGGGGGGCCCTACAATGAGCAGTTCTTC. Its translation is CANSGGPYNEQFF.

The V and J genes are TRBV9 and TRBJ2-5, with D uncertain. Germline CDR1 reads SGDLS; CDR2 reads YYNGEE. Deletions cut 3 bases from V and 5 bases from J, with 11 bases between. The CDR3 contains 13 residues. CDR3 sequence reads: CASSGRSWETQYF. The CDR3, as DNA: TGTGCCAGCAGCGGACGGAGTTGGGAGACCCAGTACTTC.

This clonotype was detected only a few times. The genes are TRBV2 and TRBJ1-1, with D perhaps TRBD1 (6 bases). The CDR3 totals 13 residues. Germline V CDR1 and CDR2: SNHLY, FYNNEI. The germline V and J ends were trimmed by 5 bases and 5 bases, with 12 bases remaining between them. This CDR3 reads CASSFDRSTEAFF. CDR3 sequence (DNA): TGTGCCAGCAGTTTCGACAGGTCTACTGAAGCTTTCTTT.

This clonotype was seen only a few times. V is TRBV5-5 and J is TRBJ2-7, with TRBD1 matching over 9 bases. CDR1 is SGHKS and CDR2 is YYEKEE in the germline V gene (reference sequence). This CDR3 spans 15 amino acids. The V and J ends lost 4 bases and 6 bases, in that order; junction bases with no gene match: 11. CDR3 in DNA: TGTGCCAGCAGCGCCCGCGGGACAGGGTCTTTCGAGCAGTACTTC. Its translation: CASSARGTGSFEQYF.